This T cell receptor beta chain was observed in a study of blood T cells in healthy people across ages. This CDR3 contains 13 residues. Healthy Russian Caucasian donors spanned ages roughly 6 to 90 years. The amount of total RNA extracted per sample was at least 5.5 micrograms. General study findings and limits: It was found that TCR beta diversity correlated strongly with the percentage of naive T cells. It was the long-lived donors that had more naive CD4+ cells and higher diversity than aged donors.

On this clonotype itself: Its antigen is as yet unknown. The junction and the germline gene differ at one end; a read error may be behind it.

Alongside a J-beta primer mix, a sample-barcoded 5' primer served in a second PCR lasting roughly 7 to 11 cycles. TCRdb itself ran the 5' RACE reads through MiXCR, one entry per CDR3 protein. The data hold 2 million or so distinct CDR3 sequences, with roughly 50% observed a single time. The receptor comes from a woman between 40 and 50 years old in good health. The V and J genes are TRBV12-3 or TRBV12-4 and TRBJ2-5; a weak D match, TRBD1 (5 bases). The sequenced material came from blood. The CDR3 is CVSRRQIQETQYF. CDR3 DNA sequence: TGTGTCAGCCGAAGACAGATTCAAGAGACCCAGTACTTC.